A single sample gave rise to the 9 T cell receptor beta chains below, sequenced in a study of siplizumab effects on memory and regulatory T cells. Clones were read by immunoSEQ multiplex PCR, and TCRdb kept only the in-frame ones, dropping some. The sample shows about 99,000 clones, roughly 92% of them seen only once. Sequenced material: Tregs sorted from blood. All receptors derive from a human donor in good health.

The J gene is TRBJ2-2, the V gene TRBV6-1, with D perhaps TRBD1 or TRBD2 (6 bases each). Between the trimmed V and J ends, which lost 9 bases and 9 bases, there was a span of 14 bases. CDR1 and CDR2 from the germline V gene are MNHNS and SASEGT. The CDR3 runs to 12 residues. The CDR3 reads CASGQTRRELFF. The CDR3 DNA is TGTGCCAGTGGACAGACTAGACGGGAGCTGTTTTTT.

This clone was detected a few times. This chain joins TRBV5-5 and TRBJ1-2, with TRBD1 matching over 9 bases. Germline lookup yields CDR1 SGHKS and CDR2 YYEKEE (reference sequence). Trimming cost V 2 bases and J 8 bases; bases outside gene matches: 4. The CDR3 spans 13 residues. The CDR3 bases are TGTGCCAGCAGCTTACAGGGGGCGCAGGGCTACACCTTC. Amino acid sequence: CASSLQGAQGYTF. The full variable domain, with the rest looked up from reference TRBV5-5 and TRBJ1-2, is DAGVTQSPTHLIKTRGQQVTLRCSPISGHKSVSWYQQVLGQGPQFIFQYYEKEERGRGNFPDRFSARQFPNYSSELNVNALLLGDSALYLCASSLQGAQGYTFGSGTRLTVV.

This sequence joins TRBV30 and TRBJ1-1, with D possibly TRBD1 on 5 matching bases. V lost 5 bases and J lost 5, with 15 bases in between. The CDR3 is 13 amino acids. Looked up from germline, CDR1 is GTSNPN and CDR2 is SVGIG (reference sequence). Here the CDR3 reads CAWAGQGMTEAFF. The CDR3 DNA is TGTGCCTGGGCGGGGCAGGGCATGACTGAAGCTTTCTTT.

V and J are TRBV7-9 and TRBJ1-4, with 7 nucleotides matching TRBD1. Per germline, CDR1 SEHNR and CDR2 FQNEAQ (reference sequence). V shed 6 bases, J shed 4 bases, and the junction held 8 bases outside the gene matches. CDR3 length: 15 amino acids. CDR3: CASSPQTGRNEKLFF. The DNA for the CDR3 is TGTGCCAGCAGTCCCCAGACAGGGCGTAATGAAAAACTGTTTTTT.

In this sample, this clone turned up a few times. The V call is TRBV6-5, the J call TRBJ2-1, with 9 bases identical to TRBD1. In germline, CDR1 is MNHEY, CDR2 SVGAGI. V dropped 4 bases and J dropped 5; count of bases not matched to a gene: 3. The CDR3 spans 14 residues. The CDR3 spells CASSSGTGNNEQFF. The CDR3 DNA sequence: TGTGCCAGCAGTTCAGGGACAGGGAACAATGAGCAGTTCTTC.

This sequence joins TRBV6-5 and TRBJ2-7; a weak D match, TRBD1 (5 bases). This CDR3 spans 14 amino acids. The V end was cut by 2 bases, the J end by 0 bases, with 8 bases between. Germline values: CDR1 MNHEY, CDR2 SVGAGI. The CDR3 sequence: CASSYRGSSYEQYF. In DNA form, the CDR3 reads TGTGCCAGCAGTTACAGGGGAAGCTCCTACGAGCAGTACTTC.

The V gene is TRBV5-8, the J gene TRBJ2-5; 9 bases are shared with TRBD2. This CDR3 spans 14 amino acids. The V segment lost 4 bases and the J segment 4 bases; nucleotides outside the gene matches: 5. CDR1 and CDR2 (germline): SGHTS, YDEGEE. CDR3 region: CASSRGGGGETQYF. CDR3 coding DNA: TGTGCCAGCAGCCGCGGGGGGGGAGGAGAGACCCAGTACTTC.

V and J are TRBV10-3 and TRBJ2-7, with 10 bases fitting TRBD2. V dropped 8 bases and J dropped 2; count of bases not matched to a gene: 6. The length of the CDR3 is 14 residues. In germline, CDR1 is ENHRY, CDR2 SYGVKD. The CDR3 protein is CAIARTSGTYEQYF. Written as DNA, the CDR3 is TGTGCCATCGCCAGGACTAGCGGAACCTACGAGCAGTACTTC.

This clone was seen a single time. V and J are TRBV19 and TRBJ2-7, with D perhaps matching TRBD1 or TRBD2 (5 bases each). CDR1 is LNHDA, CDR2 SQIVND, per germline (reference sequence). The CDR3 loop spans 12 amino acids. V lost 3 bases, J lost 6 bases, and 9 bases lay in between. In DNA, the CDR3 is TGTGCCAGTAGTATGGGACCGGGCGAGCAGTACTTC. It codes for CASSMGPGEQYF.